This TCR beta chain was observed in a study of blood T cells in healthy people across ages. Study-wide results and limits: Any changes in expanded clonotypes were possibly confounded, as donor CMV status remained unknown. Relative to aged donors, long-lived donors carried more naive CD4+ cells and displayed higher diversity.

This clonotype was found many times. The antigen is undetermined. Using a J-beta primer mix together with a sample-barcoded 5' primer, a second PCR was run for roughly 6 to 11 cycles. Each CDR3 protein gets one entry after TCRdb re-called the 5' RACE reads with MiXCR. The top ten clones hold around 16% of a sample with 600,000 or so distinct CDR3 sequences, roughly 30% of them seen once. Germline CDR1 SGHRS, CDR2 YFSETQ. V gave up 0 bases and J gave up 8 bases; unmatched junction bases: 5. The CDR3 contains 14 residues. The J gene is TRBJ2-1, the V gene TRBV5-1, with 7 nucleotides matching TRBD2. Source material: blood. The receptor was derived from a woman older than 75 in good health. DNA of the CDR3: TGCGCCAGCAGCTTGGGGGCGGGGGTCGATGAGCAGTTCTTC. Its translation: CASSLGAGVDEQFF.